The 16 T cell receptor beta chains below come from one sample, sequenced in a study of blood T cell repertoires in COVID-19. Only in-frame clones appear in the TCRdb table, and some are missing; sequencing was by immunoSEQ multiplex PCR. This repertoire shows approximately 230,000 clones, under 90% found once; its top ten account for around 16%. Material for sequencing was PBMCs or T cells enriched from blood (not recorded which). Receptors originate from a man between 18 and 35 years old who had recovered from COVID-19.

The J gene is TRBJ1-2, the V gene TRBV7-2; 9 bases match TRBD1. V trimming: 2 bases; J trimming: 5 bases; junction bases outside the gene matches: 3. The CDR3 spans 14 residues. Per germline, CDR1 SGHTA and CDR2 FQGNSA. CDR3 coding DNA: TGTGCCAGCAGCTTACGACAGGGGGGTTATGGCTACACCTTC. Translating it yields CASSLRQGGYGYTF.

This chain links TRBV7-3 with TRBJ2-1, with 12 bases identical to TRBD1. V was pared by 5 bases and J by 7 bases, with 12 bases of the junction left unmatched. In germline, CDR1 is SGHTA, CDR2 FQGTGA. The CDR3 is made up of 17 amino acids. CDR3 nucleotide sequence: TGTGCCAGCAGCCCTAACCCGGGACAGGGGGCGCCGAATGAGCAGTTCTTC. It specifies CASSPNPGQGAPNEQFF.

This clone was counted many times. This rearrangement joins TRBV9 to TRBJ1-1; no clear D. This CDR3 has 15 amino acids. V gave up 0 bases and J gave up 9 bases, with 18 bases separating them. Germline V gives CDR1 SGDLS, CDR2 YYNGEE. Here the CDR3 reads CASSVDGRRESKAFF. The CDR3 bases are TGTGCCAGCAGCGTAGATGGGCGCCGGGAGAGTAAAGCTTTCTTT.

The V and J genes are TRBV4-1 and TRBJ1-2; a possible D gene is TRBD1 (5 bases). Trimming removed 1 base at V and 6 bases at J, with 15 bases between. CDR3 length: 15 residues. CDR1 is MGHRA, CDR2 YSYEKL, per germline. CDR3 sequence reads: CASSQGGRAFDGYTF. The CDR3, as DNA: TGCGCCAGCAGCCAAGGTGGCAGGGCCTTTGATGGCTACACCTTC.

The rearrangement uses TRBV12-3 or TRBV12-4 and TRBJ1-5, with TRBD1 as a possible D gene (6 bases). The CDR3 extends over 13 amino acids. The V gene lost 6 bases and the J gene lost 2 bases, with 8 bases spanning the gap. The CDR3 nucleotides read TGTGCCAGCAGCCGACAGGGCAATCAGCCCCAGCATTTT. Amino acids: CASSRQGNQPQHF.

This chain uses TRBV18 with TRBJ2-2; possibly TRBD1 for D (5 bases). The CDR3 sequence is 16 residues long. The V end lost 5 bases, the J end lost 0 bases, and 13 bases lay between the germline ends. The germline gives CDR1 KGHSH, CDR2 LQKENI. As DNA, the CDR3 is TGTGCCAGCTCATCCGGACACGACGCGAACACCGGGGAGCTGTTTTTT. Residues: CASSSGHDANTGELFF.

This clone was counted once. This chain uses TRBV7-9 with TRBJ2-5; 9 nucleotides agree with TRBD2. The V gene's germline CDR1 is SEHNR and CDR2 FQNEAQ (reference sequence). J was trimmed by 4 bases and V by 3 bases; bases with no gene match: 0. This CDR3 is built from 13 residues. CDR3 DNA: TGTGCCAGCAGCTTTAGCGGGAGAGAGACCCAGTACTTC. Its translation: CASSFSGRETQYF.

The rearrangement links TRBV11-2 to TRBJ2-7; D uncertain. This CDR3 comprises 15 residues. Looked up from germline, CDR1 is SGHAT and CDR2 is FQNNGV. V was shortened by 1 base and J by 3 bases, with 13 bases between the two germline ends. CDR3 residues: CASSLGGDVRYEQYF. Written as DNA, the CDR3 is TGTGCCAGCAGCTTAGGAGGAGACGTGCGCTACGAGCAGTACTTC.

There are many counts of this clone. V gene TRBV30 combines with J gene TRBJ2-7; D call uncertain. Trimming took off 2 bases at V and 1 base at J, with 3 bases between the two ends. Germline V gives CDR1 GTSNPN, CDR2 SVGIG (reference sequence). The CDR3 has 11 amino acids. The CDR3, as DNA: TGTGCCTGGAGTTCATCCTACGAGCAGTACTTC. Residues: CAWSSSYEQYF.

The V gene is TRBV18, the J gene TRBJ2-2; D unclear. The CDR3 spans 12 residues. V was shortened by 6 bases and J by 6 bases, with 8 bases between the two germline ends. Per the germline V gene, CDR1 is KGHSH and CDR2 is LQKENI. The CDR3: CASSSSAGELFF. The CDR3 DNA reads TGTGCCAGCTCCTCCTCGGCCGGGGAGCTGTTTTTT.

The chain couples TRBV10-2 to TRBJ2-5; maybe TRBD1 (7 bases). Trimming removed 0 bases from V and 7 bases from J, with 12 bases in between. Germline values: CDR1 WSHSY, CDR2 SAAADI. CDR3 length: 14 amino acids. CDR3 in amino acids: CASSESGGGGTQYF. CDR3 nucleotide sequence: TGCGCCAGCAGTGAGTCAGGAGGGGGCGGGACCCAGTACTTC.

The chain couples TRBV28 to TRBJ1-1; D possibly corresponds to TRBD1 (5 bases). V lost 6 bases and J 5 bases, leaving 7 bases between the germline ends. CDR3 length: 11 amino acids. Germline V gene data show CDR1 as MDHEN and CDR2 as SYDVKM. The CDR3: CASRSGTEAFF. The CDR3 DNA is TGTGCCAGCAGATCAGGGACTGAAGCTTTCTTT.

This chain links TRBV3-1 (or the pseudogene TRBV3-2) with TRBJ2-5; 9 nucleotides agree with TRBD2. V lost 4 bases and J lost 1; bases outside the gene matches: 4. The CDR3 totals 15 residues. Per the germline V gene, CDR1 is LGHDT and CDR2 is YNNKEL (reference sequence). CDR3: CASSLGGGGQETQYF. The CDR3, as DNA: TGTGCCAGCAGCCTGGGCGGGGGGGGCCAAGAGACCCAGTACTTC.

The chain joins TRBV14 to TRBJ1-4, with D uncertain. Deletions cut 1 base from V and 6 bases from J, with 15 bases between. The CDR3 is 16 amino acids. Per germline, CDR1 SGHDN and CDR2 FVKESK. CDR3 nucleotides: TGTGCCAGCAGCCAAGGGGCCCTACGGCGTGATGAAAAACTGTTTTTT. Protein product: CASSQGALRRDEKLFF. The whole variable domain, remainder taken from reference TRBV14 and TRBJ1-4, is EAGVTQFPSHSVIEKGQTVTLRCDPISGHDNLYWYRRVMGKEIKFLLHFVKESKQDESGMPNNRFLAERTGGTYSTLKVQPAELEDSGVYFCASSQGALRRDEKLFFGSGTQLSVL.

The chain has TRBV6-5 and TRBJ1-1; perhaps TRBD1 as D (6 bases). Germline CDR1 reads MNHEY; CDR2 reads SVGAGI. V dropped 6 bases and J dropped 3 bases, with 17 bases sitting between them. The CDR3 sequence is 15 residues long. The CDR3 DNA follows: TGTGCCAGCAGGGGGTTGGGGGCGGGTTACACTGAAGCTTTCTTT. As protein: CASRGLGAGYTEAFF.

The chain uses TRBV10-3 and TRBJ2-5; TRBD2 matches 12 bases. Germline lookup yields CDR1 ENHRY and CDR2 SYGVKD. V shed 2 bases and J 2 bases; nucleotides not matched to a gene: 9. This CDR3 comprises 18 residues. The CDR3 coding sequence is TGTGCCATCAGTGAGCCGGGCCTACTAGCGGGAGGTCAAGAGACCCAGTACTTC. Protein product: CAISEPGLLAGGQETQYF.